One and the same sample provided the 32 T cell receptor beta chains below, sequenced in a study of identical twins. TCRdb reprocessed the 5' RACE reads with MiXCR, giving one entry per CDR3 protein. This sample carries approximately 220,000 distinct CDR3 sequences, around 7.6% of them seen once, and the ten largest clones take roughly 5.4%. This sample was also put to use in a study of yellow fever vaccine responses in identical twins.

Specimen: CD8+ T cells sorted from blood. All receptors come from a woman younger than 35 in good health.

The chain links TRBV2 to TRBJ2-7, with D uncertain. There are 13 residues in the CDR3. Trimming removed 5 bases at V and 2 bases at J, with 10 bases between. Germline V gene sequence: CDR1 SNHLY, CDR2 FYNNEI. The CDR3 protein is CASSYTFPYEQYF. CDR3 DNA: TGTGCCAGCAGTTACACATTCCCCTACGAGCAGTACTTC.

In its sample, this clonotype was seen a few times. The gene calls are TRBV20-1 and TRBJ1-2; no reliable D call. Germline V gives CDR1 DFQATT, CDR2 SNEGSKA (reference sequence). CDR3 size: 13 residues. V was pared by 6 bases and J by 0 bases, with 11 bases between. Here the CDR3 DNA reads TGCAGTGCCCTTCCGGGGTCTAACTATGGCTACACCTTC. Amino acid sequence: CSALPGSNYGYTF.

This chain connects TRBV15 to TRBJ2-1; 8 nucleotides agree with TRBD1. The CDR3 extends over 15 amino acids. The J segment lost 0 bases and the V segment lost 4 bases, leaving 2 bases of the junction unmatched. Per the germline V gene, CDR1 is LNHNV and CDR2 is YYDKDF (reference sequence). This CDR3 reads CATSTGQGSYNEQFF. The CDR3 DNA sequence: TGTGCCACCAGCACCGGACAGGGCTCCTACAATGAGCAGTTCTTC.

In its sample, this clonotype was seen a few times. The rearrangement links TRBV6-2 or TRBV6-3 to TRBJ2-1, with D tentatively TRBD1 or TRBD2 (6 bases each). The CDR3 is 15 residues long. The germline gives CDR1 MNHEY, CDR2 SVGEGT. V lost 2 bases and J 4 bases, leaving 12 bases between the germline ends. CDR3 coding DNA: TGTGCCAGCAGTTACGTAAGGGGGGCATACAATGAGCAGTTCTTC. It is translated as CASSYVRGAYNEQFF.

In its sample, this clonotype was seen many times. The CDR3 reads CASSPEGGSGTYEQYF. As DNA, the CDR3 is TGTGCCAGCAGCCCAGAAGGAGGGAGCGGTACCTACGAGCAGTACTTC. V gene TRBV9 combines with J gene TRBJ2-7, with D possibly matching TRBD2 (6 bases). This CDR3 has 16 amino acids. The V and J ends lost 4 bases and 2 bases respectively, with 19 bases between them. CDR1 SGDLS and CDR2 YYNGEE come from the germline V gene.

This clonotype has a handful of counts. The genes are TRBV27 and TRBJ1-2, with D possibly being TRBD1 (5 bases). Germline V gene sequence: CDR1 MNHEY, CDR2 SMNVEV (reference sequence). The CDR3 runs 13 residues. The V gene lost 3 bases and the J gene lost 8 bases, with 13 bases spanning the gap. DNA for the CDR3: TGTGCCAGCAGTTTGAATCTCAGGGACGGCTACACCTTC. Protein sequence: CASSLNLRDGYTF.

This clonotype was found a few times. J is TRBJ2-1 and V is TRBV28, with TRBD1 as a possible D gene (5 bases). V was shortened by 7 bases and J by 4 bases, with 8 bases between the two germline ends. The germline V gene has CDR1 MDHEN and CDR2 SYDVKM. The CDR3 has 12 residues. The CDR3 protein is CASISGYNEQFF. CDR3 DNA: TGTGCCAGCATTTCAGGGTACAATGAGCAGTTCTTC.

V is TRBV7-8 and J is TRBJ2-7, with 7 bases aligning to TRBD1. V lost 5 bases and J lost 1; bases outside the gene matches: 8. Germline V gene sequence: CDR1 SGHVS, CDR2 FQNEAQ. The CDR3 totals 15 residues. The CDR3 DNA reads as TGTGCCAGCAGCCTAGACAAGGGACAGTCCTACGAGCAGTACTTC. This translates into CASSLDKGQSYEQYF.

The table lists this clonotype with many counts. CDR3 region: CSARGDDLPYNEQFF. CDR3 nucleotide sequence: TGCAGTGCTAGAGGGGACGATCTTCCTTACAATGAGCAGTTCTTC. The rearrangement links TRBV20-1 to TRBJ2-1; perhaps D is TRBD1 or TRBD2 (5 bases each). The CDR3 totals 15 residues. Germline V CDR1 and CDR2: DFQATT, SNEGSKA (reference sequence). Deletions cut 1 base from V and 4 bases from J, with 14 bases between.

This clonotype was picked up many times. The CDR3 nucleotides read TGTGCCATCAGTGAGTCAAGCGGGGGGCCCACCGGGGAGCTGTTTTTT. Protein product: CAISESSGGPTGELFF. This chain uses TRBV10-3 with TRBJ2-2, with 9 bases that match TRBD2. This CDR3 has 16 residues. Trimming took 0 bases from V and 4 from J; bases not matched to a gene: 3. CDR1 ENHRY and CDR2 SYGVKD come from the germline V gene.

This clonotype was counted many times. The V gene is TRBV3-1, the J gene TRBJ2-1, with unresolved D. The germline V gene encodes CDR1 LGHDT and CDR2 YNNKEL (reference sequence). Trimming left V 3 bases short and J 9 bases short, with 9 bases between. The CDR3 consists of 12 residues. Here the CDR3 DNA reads TGTGCCAGCAGCCATGGGTATTCTGAGCAGTTCTTC. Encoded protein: CASSHGYSEQFF.

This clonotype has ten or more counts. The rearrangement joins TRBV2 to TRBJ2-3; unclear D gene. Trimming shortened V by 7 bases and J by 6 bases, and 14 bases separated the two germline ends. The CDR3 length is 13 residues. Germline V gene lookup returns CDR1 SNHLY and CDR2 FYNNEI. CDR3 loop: CASMGRPRDTQYF. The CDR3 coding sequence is TGTGCCAGCATGGGCAGACCAAGGGATACGCAGTATTTT.

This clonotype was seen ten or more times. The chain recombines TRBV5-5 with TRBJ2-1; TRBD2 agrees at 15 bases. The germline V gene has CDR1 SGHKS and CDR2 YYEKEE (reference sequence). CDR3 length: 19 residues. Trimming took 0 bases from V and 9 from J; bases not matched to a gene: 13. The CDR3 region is CASSLDLGLAGGPLSEQFF. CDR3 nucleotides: TGTGCCAGCAGCTTGGACCTTGGACTAGCGGGGGGGCCATTGAGTGAGCAGTTCTTC.

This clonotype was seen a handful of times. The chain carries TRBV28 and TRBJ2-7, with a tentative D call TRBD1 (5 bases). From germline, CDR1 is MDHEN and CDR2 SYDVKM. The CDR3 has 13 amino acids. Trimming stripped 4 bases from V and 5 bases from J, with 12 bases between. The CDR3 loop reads CASSSDKDNEQYV. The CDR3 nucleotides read TGTGCCAGCAGTTCAGACAAGGACAACGAGCAGTACGTC.

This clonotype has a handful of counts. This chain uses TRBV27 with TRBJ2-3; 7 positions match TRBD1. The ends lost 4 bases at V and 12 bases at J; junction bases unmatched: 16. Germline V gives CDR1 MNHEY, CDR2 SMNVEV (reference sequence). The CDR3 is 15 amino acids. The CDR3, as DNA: TGTGCCAGCAGTTCCTCCCCCCGGGACAGTGATCTACAGTATTTT. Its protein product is CASSSSPRDSDLQYF.

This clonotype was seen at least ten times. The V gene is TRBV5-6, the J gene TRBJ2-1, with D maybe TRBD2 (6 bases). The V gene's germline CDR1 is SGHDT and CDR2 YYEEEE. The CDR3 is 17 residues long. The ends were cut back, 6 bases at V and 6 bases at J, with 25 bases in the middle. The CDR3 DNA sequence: TGTGCCAGCACCACCCTACCCGGGGAGGTCCGGCTCAATGAGCAGTTCTTC. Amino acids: CASTTLPGEVRLNEQFF.

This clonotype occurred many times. The CDR3 region has the DNA TGTGCCAGCAGCTGGACAGGGGTCAATGAGCAGTTCTTC. It specifies CASSWTGVNEQFF. The chain combines TRBV7-9 with TRBJ2-1; 9 bases agree with TRBD1. The CDR3 has 13 residues. The germline CDR1 and CDR2 sequences are SEHNR and FQNEAQ (reference sequence). The V and J ends lost 4 bases and 6 bases, in that order; junction bases with no gene match: 1.

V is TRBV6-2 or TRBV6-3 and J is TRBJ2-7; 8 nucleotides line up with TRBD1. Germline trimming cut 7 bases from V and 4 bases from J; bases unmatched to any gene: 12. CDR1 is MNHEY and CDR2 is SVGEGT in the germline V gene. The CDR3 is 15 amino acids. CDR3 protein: CASTRVGTGLYEQYF. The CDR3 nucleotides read TGTGCCAGCACCCGTGTCGGGACAGGACTTTACGAGCAGTACTTC.

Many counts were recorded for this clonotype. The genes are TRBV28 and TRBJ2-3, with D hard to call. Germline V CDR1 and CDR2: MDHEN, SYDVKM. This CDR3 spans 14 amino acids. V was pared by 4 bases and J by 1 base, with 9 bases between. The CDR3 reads CASSSTVGTDTQYF. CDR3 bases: TGTGCCAGCAGTTCGACTGTGGGCACAGATACGCAGTATTTT.

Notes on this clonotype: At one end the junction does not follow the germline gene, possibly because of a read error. The CDR3 DNA is TGTACCAGCAGTTACCGACGGATTCGCACAGATACGCAGTATTTT. This sequence encodes CTSSYRRIRTDTQYF. V usage is TRBV28 and J usage is TRBJ2-3; the D is unclear. This CDR3 is 15 amino acids long. CDR1 is MDHEN and CDR2 is SYDVKM in the germline V gene.

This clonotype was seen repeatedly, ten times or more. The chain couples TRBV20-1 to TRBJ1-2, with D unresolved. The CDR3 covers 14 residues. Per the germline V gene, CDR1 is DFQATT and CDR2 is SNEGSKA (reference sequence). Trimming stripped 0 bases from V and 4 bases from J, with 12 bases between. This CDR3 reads CSARENRVPYGYTF. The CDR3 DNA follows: TGCAGTGCTAGAGAAAACCGTGTCCCCTATGGCTACACCTTC.

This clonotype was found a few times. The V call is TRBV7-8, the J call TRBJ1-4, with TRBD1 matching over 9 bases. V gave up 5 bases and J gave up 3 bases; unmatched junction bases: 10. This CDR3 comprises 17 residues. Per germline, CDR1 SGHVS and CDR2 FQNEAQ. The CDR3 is CASSPGTGSWANEKLFF. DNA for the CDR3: TGTGCCAGCAGCCCCGGGACAGGGTCTTGGGCTAATGAAAAACTGTTTTTT.

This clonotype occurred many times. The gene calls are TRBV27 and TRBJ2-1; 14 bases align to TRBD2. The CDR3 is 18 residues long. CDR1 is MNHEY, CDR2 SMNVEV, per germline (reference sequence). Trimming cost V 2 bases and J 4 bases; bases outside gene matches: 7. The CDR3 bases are TGTGCCAGCAGTTTAGGGACTAGCGGGAGTACGGGGTACAATGAGCAGTTCTTC. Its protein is CASSLGTSGSTGYNEQFF.

CDR3 residues: CSASDDSNEQYV. The CDR3 coding sequence is TGCAGTGCTAGCGATGACTCGAACGAGCAGTACGTC. The V and J genes are TRBV20-1 and TRBJ2-7, with D unclear. Germline CDR1 is DFQATT and CDR2 is SNEGSKA (reference sequence). The V gene lost 3 bases and the J gene lost 5 bases, with 11 bases spanning the gap. The CDR3 spans 12 residues.

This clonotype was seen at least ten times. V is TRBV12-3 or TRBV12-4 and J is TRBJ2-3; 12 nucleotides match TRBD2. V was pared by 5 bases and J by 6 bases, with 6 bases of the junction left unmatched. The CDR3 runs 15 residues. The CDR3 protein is CASSPRTSGEDTQYF. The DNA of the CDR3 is TGTGCCAGCAGTCCCAGGACTAGCGGGGAGGATACGCAGTATTTT.

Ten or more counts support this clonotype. Here the CDR3 reads CASSTRQGAWTDTQYF. In DNA form, the CDR3 reads TGTGCCAGCAGCACCCGGCAGGGGGCATGGACAGATACGCAGTATTTT. The V call is TRBV28, the J call TRBJ2-3; 8 nucleotides align to TRBD1. Trimming took 6 bases from V and 3 from J; bases not matched to a gene: 11. Looked up from germline, CDR1 is MDHEN and CDR2 is SYDVKM. This CDR3 has 16 amino acids.

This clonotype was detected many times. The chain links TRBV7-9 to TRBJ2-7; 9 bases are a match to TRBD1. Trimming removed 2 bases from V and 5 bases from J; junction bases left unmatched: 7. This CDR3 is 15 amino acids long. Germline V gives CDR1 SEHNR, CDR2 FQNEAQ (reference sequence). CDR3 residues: CASSLLADRGHEQYF. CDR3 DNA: TGTGCCAGCAGCTTACTTGCGGACAGGGGCCACGAGCAGTACTTC.

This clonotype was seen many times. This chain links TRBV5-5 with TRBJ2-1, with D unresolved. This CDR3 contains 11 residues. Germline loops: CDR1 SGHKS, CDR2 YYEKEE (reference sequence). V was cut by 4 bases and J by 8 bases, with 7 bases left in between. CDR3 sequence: CASSPKDEQFF. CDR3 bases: TGTGCCAGCAGCCCTAAGGATGAGCAGTTCTTC.

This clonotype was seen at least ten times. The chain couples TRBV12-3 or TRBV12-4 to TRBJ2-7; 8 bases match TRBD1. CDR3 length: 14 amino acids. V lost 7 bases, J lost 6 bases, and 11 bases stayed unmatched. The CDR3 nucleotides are TGTGCCAGCAACGCAGGGGGCCTACGAGGCGAGCAGTACTTC. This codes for CASNAGGLRGEQYF.

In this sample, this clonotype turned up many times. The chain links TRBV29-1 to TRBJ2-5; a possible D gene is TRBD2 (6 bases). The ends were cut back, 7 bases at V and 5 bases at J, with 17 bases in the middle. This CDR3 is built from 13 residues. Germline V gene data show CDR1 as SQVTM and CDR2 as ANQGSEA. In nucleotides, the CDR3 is TGCAGCGGCATAGCGGAGCCAGGGGAGACCCAGTACTTC. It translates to CSGIAEPGETQYF.

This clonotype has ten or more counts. CDR3 amino acids: CASSHLKGLTDNEQFF. The DNA for the CDR3 is TGCGCCAGCAGCCATCTCAAGGGACTAACCGACAATGAGCAGTTCTTC. This rearrangement joins TRBV4-1 to TRBJ2-1; 7 bases map to TRBD2. The CDR3 has 16 amino acids. Germline CDR1 and CDR2: MGHRA and YSYEKL. J lost 5 bases, V lost 3 bases, and 10 bases had no gene match.

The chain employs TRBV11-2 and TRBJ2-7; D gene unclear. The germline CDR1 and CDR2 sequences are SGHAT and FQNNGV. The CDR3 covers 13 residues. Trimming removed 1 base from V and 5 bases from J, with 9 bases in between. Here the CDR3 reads CASSLGVGHEQYV. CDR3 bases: TGTGCCAGCAGCTTAGGTGTAGGGCACGAGCAGTACGTC.